A selection of T cell receptor beta chains follows, all from one sample in a study of shared clonotypes between healthy human individuals. The data were produced by immunoSEQ multiplex PCR, yet TCRdb's version contains in-frame clones alone and is incomplete. The sample lists a few million clones; 85% to 95% were seen once. The specimen sequenced was naive CD4+ T cells sorted from blood. These receptors were obtained from a man aged 18 to 29 in good health. Both conserved end residues are trimmed from each CDR3.

V: TRBV30
J: TRBJ2-1
CDR3: AWSAWRTSSGRNEQF

V: TRBV30
J: TRBJ2-7
CDR3: ASQPPGSYEQY

V: TRBV7-2
J: TRBJ2-5
CDR3: ASSLESGKQETQY

V: TRBV19
J: TRBJ2-3
CDR3: ASSTTVGRGDTQY

V: TRBV18
J: TRBJ2-7
CDR3: ASSPARLAGGQEQY

V: TRBV10-3
J: TRBJ2-5
CDR3: AISERGVQETQY

V: TRBV5-1
J: TRBJ1-1
CDR3: ASSLGPGVNTEAF

V: TRBV7-6
J: TRBJ2-3
CDR3: ASSRLAGGLDTQY

V: TRBV2
J: TRBJ1-4
CDR3: ASSENGIYNEKLF

V: TRBV2
J: TRBJ2-7
CDR3: ATTPEAGELSHEQY

V: TRBV30
J: TRBJ1-6
CDR3: AWSVSGGNSPLH

V: TRBV27
J: TRBJ1-5
CDR3: ASRRTEGGNQPQH

V: TRBV6-6
J: TRBJ1-6
CDR3: ASSSRNFNSPLH

V: TRBV6-6
J: TRBJ1-3
CDR3: ASKPQGLGNTIY

V: TRBV5-1
J: TRBJ1-5
CDR3: ASSLGGLNQPQH

V: TRBV9
J: TRBJ2-1
CDR3: ASSVLAGRSNEQF

V: TRBV5-1
J: TRBJ2-1
CDR3: ASTASHWTSGGANYNEQF

V: TRBV9
J: TRBJ2-4
CDR3: ASSGGTRDIQY

V: TRBV7-2
J: TRBJ2-7
CDR3: ASSLVGAGERYEQY

V: TRBV5-1
J: TRBJ2-2
CDR3: ASSTPGQGRAGELF

V: TRBV11-2
J: TRBJ2-7
CDR3: ASSLEPYEQY

V: TRBV4-1
J: TRBJ1-6
CDR3: ASSQDRADSPLH

V: TRBV11-2
J: TRBJ1-1
CDR3: ASTLDRVNTEAF

V: TRBV6-6
J: TRBJ2-7
CDR3: ASKWGQGTYEQY

V: TRBV6-5
J: TRBJ2-5
CDR3: ASSHWAPGSETQY

V: TRBV7-3
J: TRBJ1-6
CDR3: ASSMEGYSPLH

V: TRBV5-1
J: TRBJ1-1
CDR3: ASLGQANTEAF

V: TRBV18
J: TRBJ1-4
CDR3: ASSPNIAGTDNEKLF

V: TRBV5-1
J: TRBJ2-5
CDR3: ASSSSWTTTQGGETQY

V: TRBV7-9
J: TRBJ2-3
CDR3: ASSPGGPADTQY

V: TRBV10-3
J: TRBJ2-5
CDR3: AISDPGTDTWTQY

V: TRBV6-5
J: TRBJ2-7
CDR3: ASTFTGEQY

V: TRBV7-2
J: TRBJ1-4
CDR3: ASSPSGHNEKLF

V: TRBV29-1
J: TRBJ2-7
CDR3: SVEVDSSRGQY

V: TRBV10-1
J: TRBJ1-1
CDR3: ASSDSSVRGNTEAF

V: TRBV6-1
J: TRBJ1-2
CDR3: ASTEQGNRYGYT

V: TRBV2
J: TRBJ1-6
CDR3: ASSEEVASSHPLH

V: TRBV6-1
J: TRBJ2-7
CDR3: ASRKISGGTYEQY

V: TRBV5-6
J: TRBJ2-1
CDR3: ASSYYTATSGYNEQF

V: TRBV19
J: TRBJ1-5
CDR3: ASSNVASLNQPQH

V: TRBV6-1
J: TRBJ1-4
CDR3: ASHNSQKLF

V: TRBV18
J: TRBJ2-7
CDR3: ASSPIGTGGHEQY

V: TRBV2
J: TRBJ2-5
CDR3: ASRGVETQY

V: TRBV28
J: TRBJ2-1
CDR3: ASSLGQRLNNEQF

V: TRBV7-9
J: TRBJ2-1
CDR3: ASSLRAGNWNEQF

V: TRBV6-5
J: TRBJ2-7
CDR3: ASNKAGGSYEQY

V: TRBV30
J: TRBJ2-7
CDR3: AWSVGGTSSPYEQY

V: TRBV20-1
J: TRBJ1-2
CDR3: SAPGYGYT

V: TRBV5-4
J: TRBJ2-5
CDR3: ASSLGRGQETQY

V: TRBV6-5
J: TRBJ1-1
CDR3: ASRAAQSNTEAF

V: TRBV7-6
J: TRBJ2-5
CDR3: ASSQRPTQETQY

V: TRBV15
J: TRBJ2-1
CDR3: ATSRDSSHEQF

V: TRBV21-1
J: TRBJ1-1
CDR3: ASSKGGKRMNTEAF

V: TRBV9
J: TRBJ2-3
CDR3: ASGQGATDTQY

V: TRBV18
J: TRBJ2-7
CDR3: ASQGPARTYEQY

V: TRBV27
J: TRBJ1-1
CDR3: ASRRQGPDTEAF

V: TRBV2
J: TRBJ1-1
CDR3: ASRSNTEAF

V: TRBV27
J: TRBJ2-7
CDR3: ASSPRDRAYEQY

V: TRBV27
J: TRBJ1-1
CDR3: ASSQTRGTEAF